The source of this TCR beta chain is a study of blood T cell repertoires in COVID-19 (dated by TCRdb to the early 2020s). As for the study more broadly: The collaborator samples originated in the United States, Italy and Spain and spanned the acute and convalescent phases of COVID-19. Sample metadata almost always included a de-identified subject ID, COVID-19 status, age in years and sex. Deeply sampled blood TCRbeta repertoires from subjects exposed to, actively infected with, or recovered from COVID-19 were included in the dataset. The prospective study material was composed of cDNA or gDNA derived from T cells, B-cell-depleted T cells, or PBMCs. HLA class I and class II types, where available, came from metadata supplied by the sample provider rather than from assay-based typing. A freely available public database, intended as a resource for researchers studying the immune response to SARS-CoV-2, is where the repertoires were released. Samples came from the ongoing ImmuneRACE study (first 160 participants) plus 1,254 subjects from 6 global collaborators. The paper's findings and limits, for the study overall: Clinical and demographic metadata were provided uncurated, with the amount varying by source and participant.

Whole blood was collected in K2EDTA tubes by collaborating institutions according to the institutions' own protocols. For TCRbeta analysis, collaborator samples were shipped as frozen whole blood, as isolated PBMCs, or as DNA extracted from either sample type. Remarks on this clone: It lacks a known antigen. There are no base qualities to consult, and no much larger clone falls within one base.

CDR3 length: 13 amino acids, cysteine to phenylalanine. Solely the CDR3 DNA is kept, with 39 bases framed from the first base. The germline ends are 9 bases apart after V is trimmed by 6 bases and J by 2 bases. Per the germline V gene, SNHLY is the CDR1 and FYNNEI is the CDR2. The immunoSEQ Assay, a bias-controlled multiplex PCR, was used to amplify TCRbeta CDR3 regions from genomic DNA. The original methods were these. Nucleated cell counts per sample were estimated from amplification of reference gene primers within the assay. Sequence reads were collapsed and filtered to measure the absolute abundance of every unique TCRbeta CDR3 rearrangement. For each sample, productive Simpson clonality was calculated as the square root of Simpson's diversity index over productive rearrangements. The source is immuneACCESS, and TCRdb retained only in-frame sequences with V and J called. Part of the clones is not carried over; for the studies checked, unresolved V genes explain less than half of this, and the remainder is unexplained. Clonal size and the V and J genes are those of that table, whereas D and trimming came from the DNA. The sample profile shows approximately 190,000 clones; 80% to 90% of them were found once. Jointly, the top ten make up approximately 15% of the sample.

The clonotype originates from a man younger than 45 with active or convalescent COVID-19. The V gene is TRBV2 and the J gene is TRBJ2-3, with the D gene call left open. Input material: peripheral blood. The CDR3 protein sequence reads: CASSFDSTDTQYF. The nucleotide sequence is given as TGTGCCAGCAGCTTCGACTCCACAGATACGCAGTATTTT.